This T cell receptor beta chain was documented in a study of cytomegalovirus exposure and HLA in healthy donors. In the study overall: T cells numbering some 170 million yielded approximately 120 million unique TCR beta sequences in an earlier analysis. Study-wide results and limits: As a later analysis showed, a missense DCLRE1C variant was linked to trimming of TCR beta V- and J-genes.

In the PCR, 60 Vbeta and 13 Jbeta primers were used. Produced via immunoSEQ multiplex PCR; TCRdb's table is partial and in-frame only. The repertoire holds 150,000 to 250,000 clones, with around 80% as singletons. Remarks on this clone: Its antigen is not identified.

Between the trimmed V and J ends, which lost 8 bases and 13 bases, there was a span of 23 bases. Germline-derived CDR1 and CDR2 are MNHNY and SVGAGI (reference sequence). The CDR3 has 13 amino acids. This chain connects TRBV6-6 to TRBJ1-2; TRBD1 is a possible D gene (5 bases). The sequencing sample was made of PBMCs. This receptor was identified in a woman aged 25 to 45 in good health and CMV-seropositive. DNA for the CDR3: TGTGCCAGCCAATTCGGGGGGAGTGGAAATGTCACCTTC. This translates into CASQFGGSGNVTF.